This TCR beta chain emerged from a study of T cell changes during pregnancy in multiple sclerosis. The repertoire was sequenced with immunoSEQ multiplex PCR; TCRdb's copy has only in-frame clones and lacks some. This table has more than 45,000 clones, roughly 92% appearing once. The CDR3 runs 12 residues. Germline V gene sequence: CDR1 ENHRY, CDR2 SYGVKD. Trimming removed 6 bases from V and 5 bases from J, with 8 bases in between. Only one count was recorded for this clone. The TCR comes from a female donor in good health, enrolled as a control in a pregnancy study. Specimen: CD4+ T cells from peripheral blood mononuclear cells, collected in the second trimester of pregnancy. V and J are TRBV10-3 and TRBJ2-1, with TRBD1 as a possible D gene (6 bases). The DNA of the CDR3 is TGTGCCATCAGGGACAGTAACAATGAGCAGTTCTTC. As protein: CAIRDSNNEQFF.